These T cell receptor beta chains were read from a single sample in a study of T cell changes during pregnancy in multiple sclerosis. Clones were read by immunoSEQ multiplex PCR, and TCRdb kept only the in-frame ones, dropping some. Of about 42,000 clones in the sample, about 95% are singletons; the top ten hold roughly 1%. The sample here was peripheral blood, taken in the second trimester of pregnancy. The receptors shown here come from a female donor with multiple sclerosis, enrolled in a pregnancy study. CDR3s leave out the opening cysteine and the closing phenylalanine or tryptophan.

j_call: TRBJ2-3
v_call: TRBV27
cdr3_aa: ASSPRPGLAGPSTDTQY

j_call: TRBJ2-7
v_call: TRBV27
cdr3_aa: ASSRKRSVNPIEQY

j_call: TRBJ1-2
v_call: TRBV18
cdr3_aa: ASSPPSSGIGTYGYT

j_call: TRBJ1-2
v_call: TRBV6-1
cdr3_aa: ASSDTVNYGYT

j_call: TRBJ2-4
v_call: TRBV19
cdr3_aa: ASSIGQSAIQY

j_call: TRBJ2-7
v_call: TRBV27
cdr3_aa: ASSGSGSGAEQY

j_call: TRBJ1-5
v_call: TRBV7-9
cdr3_aa: ASSTGQGDQPQH

j_call: TRBJ2-2
v_call: TRBV5-1
cdr3_aa: ASSLTATNTGELF

j_call: TRBJ2-7
v_call: TRBV14
cdr3_aa: ASSPGLAGGLKQY

j_call: TRBJ1-2
v_call: TRBV4-2
cdr3_aa: ASSPSQGEGWGGYT

j_call: TRBJ2-7
v_call: TRBV11-3
cdr3_aa: ASSLGRGNSYEQY

j_call: TRBJ2-5
v_call: TRBV27
cdr3_aa: ADFEETQY

j_call: TRBJ1-5
v_call: TRBV6-6
cdr3_aa: ASSYPGTGSNQPQH

j_call: TRBJ2-1
v_call: TRBV11-3
cdr3_aa: ASSLGTSGRAEQF

j_call: TRBJ2-1
v_call: TRBV4-2
cdr3_aa: ASSQDLLNSGRQQF

j_call: TRBJ2-3
v_call: TRBV5-8
cdr3_aa: ASSLGGGTDTQY

j_call: TRBJ2-3
v_call: TRBV5-1
cdr3_aa: ASSLEGGTGTDTQY

j_call: TRBJ1-3
v_call: TRBV28
cdr3_aa: ASSSPGRGYSGNTIY

j_call: TRBJ2-7
v_call: TRBV19
cdr3_aa: ASSGDSWY

j_call: TRBJ2-3
v_call: TRBV7-8
cdr3_aa: ASSLKGQGPGTDTQY

j_call: TRBJ2-3
v_call: TRBV15
cdr3_aa: ATSLSGTSTDTQY

j_call: TRBJ2-7
v_call: TRBV7-3
cdr3_aa: ASRYHRVLYEQY

j_call: TRBJ1-1
v_call: TRBV7-6
cdr3_aa: ASSLGTGPLNTEAF

j_call: TRBJ2-1
v_call: TRBV2
cdr3_aa: ASSEAGTSGLYNEQF

j_call: TRBJ2-3
v_call: TRBV7-3
cdr3_aa: ASSVYRGLGTQY

j_call: TRBJ1-2
v_call: TRBV19
cdr3_aa: ASSIATGGGYT

j_call: TRBJ2-4
v_call: TRBV30
cdr3_aa: AWSVAGGWTKNIQY

j_call: TRBJ2-7
v_call: TRBV19
cdr3_aa: ASSHRTGEPYEQY

j_call: TRBJ2-3
v_call: TRBV7-3
cdr3_aa: ASSFLSTDTQY

j_call: TRBJ2-7
v_call: TRBV6-1
cdr3_aa: ASSEATGLTRGEQY

j_call: TRBJ1-1
v_call: TRBV5-1
cdr3_aa: ASSLGYSAGMNTEAF

j_call: TRBJ2-1
v_call: TRBV7-7
cdr3_aa: ASSATAGGYNEQF

j_call: TRBJ2-3
v_call: TRBV28
cdr3_aa: ASSLNLAGDADTQY

j_call: TRBJ2-5
v_call: TRBV28
cdr3_aa: ASSLTSGGQETQY

j_call: TRBJ1-6
v_call: TRBV18
cdr3_aa: ASSPGGALDSPLH

j_call: TRBJ1-2
v_call: TRBV11-2
cdr3_aa: ASSLDLDRTNYGYT

j_call: TRBJ2-3
v_call: TRBV5-1
cdr3_aa: ASSLALADTDTQY

j_call: TRBJ1-5
v_call: TRBV7-2
cdr3_aa: ASSRQGLSNQPQH

j_call: TRBJ2-3
v_call: TRBV6-5
cdr3_aa: ASSYSWTVTDTQY

j_call: TRBJ2-1
v_call: TRBV5-1
cdr3_aa: ASSLASSGSAEQF

j_call: TRBJ2-7
v_call: TRBV2
cdr3_aa: ASRRDRGSYEQY

j_call: TRBJ2-6
v_call: TRBV6-1
cdr3_aa: ASGDSGVNVLT

j_call: TRBJ2-1
v_call: TRBV9
cdr3_aa: ASSVTWDRVSESANEQF

j_call: TRBJ2-5
v_call: TRBV2
cdr3_aa: ASSGYRQETQY